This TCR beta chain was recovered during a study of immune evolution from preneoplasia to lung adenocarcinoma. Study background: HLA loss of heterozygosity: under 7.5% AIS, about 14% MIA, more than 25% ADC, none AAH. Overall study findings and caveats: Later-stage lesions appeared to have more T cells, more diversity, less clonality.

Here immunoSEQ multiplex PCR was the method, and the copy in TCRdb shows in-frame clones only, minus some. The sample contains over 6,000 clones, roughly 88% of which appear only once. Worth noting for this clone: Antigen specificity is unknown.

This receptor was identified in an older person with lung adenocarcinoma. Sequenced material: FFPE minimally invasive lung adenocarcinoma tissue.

The CDR3 nucleotides read TGTGCCAGCAGCCACGACAGGAGCTCCTACGAGCAGTACTTC. Translation: CASSHDRSSYEQYF. This chain links TRBV7-9 with TRBJ2-7; D possibly corresponds to TRBD1 (6 bases). Germline-derived CDR1 and CDR2 are SEHNR and FQNEAQ (reference sequence). V lost 5 bases and J lost 0, with 11 bases in between. The CDR3 extends over 14 amino acids. Filled out from reference TRBV7-9 and TRBJ2-7, the complete variable domain reads DTGVSQNPRHKITKRGQNVTFRCDPISEHNRLYWYRQTLGQGPEFLTYFQNEAQLEKSRLLSDRFSAERPKGSFSTLEIQRTEQGDSAMYLCASSHDRSSYEQYFGPGTRLTVT.